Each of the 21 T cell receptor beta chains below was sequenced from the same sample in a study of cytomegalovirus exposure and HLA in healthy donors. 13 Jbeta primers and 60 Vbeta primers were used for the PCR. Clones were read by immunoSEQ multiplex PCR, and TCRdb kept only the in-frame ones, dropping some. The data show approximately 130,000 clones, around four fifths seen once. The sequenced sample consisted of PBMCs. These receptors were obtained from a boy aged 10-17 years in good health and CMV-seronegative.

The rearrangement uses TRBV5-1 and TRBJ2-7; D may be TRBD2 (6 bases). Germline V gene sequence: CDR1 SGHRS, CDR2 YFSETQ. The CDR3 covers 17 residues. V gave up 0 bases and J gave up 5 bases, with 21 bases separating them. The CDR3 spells CASSLEWASLGGNEQYF. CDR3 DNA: TGCGCCAGCAGCTTGGAATGGGCTTCCCTCGGAGGGAACGAGCAGTACTTC.

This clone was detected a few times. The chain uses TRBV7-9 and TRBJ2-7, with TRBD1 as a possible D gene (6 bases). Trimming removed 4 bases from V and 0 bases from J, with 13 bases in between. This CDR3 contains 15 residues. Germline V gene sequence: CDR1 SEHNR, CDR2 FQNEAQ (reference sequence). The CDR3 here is CASSSRTVDSYEQYF. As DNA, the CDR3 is TGTGCCAGCAGCTCCCGGACAGTTGACTCCTACGAGCAGTACTTC.

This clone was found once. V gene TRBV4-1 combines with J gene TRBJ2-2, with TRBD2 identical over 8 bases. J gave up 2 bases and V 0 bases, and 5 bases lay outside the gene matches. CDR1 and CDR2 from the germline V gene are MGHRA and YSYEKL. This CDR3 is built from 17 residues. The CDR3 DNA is TGCGCCAGCAGCCAAGAGCTAGCGGGCCTCAACACCGGGGAGCTGTTTTTT. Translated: CASSQELAGLNTGELFF.

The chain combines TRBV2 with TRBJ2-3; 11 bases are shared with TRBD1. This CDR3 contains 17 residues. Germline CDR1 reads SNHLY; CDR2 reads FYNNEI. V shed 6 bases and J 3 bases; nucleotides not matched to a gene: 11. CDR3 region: CASSARTGGYGTDTQYF. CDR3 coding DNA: TGTGCCAGCAGCGCTAGGACAGGGGGCTATGGAACAGATACGCAGTATTTT.

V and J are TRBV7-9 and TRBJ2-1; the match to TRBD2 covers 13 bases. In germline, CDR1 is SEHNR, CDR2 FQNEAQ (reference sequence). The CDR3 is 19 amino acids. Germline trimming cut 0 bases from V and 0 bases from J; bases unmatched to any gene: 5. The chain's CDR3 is CASSLAGLAGERSYNEQFF. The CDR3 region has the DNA TGTGCCAGCAGCTTAGCCGGACTAGCGGGAGAGCGCTCCTACAATGAGCAGTTCTTC.

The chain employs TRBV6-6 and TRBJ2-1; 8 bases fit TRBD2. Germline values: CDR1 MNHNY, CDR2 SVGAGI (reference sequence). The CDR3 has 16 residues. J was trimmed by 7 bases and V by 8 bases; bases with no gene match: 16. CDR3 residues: CASSPQPSGSSNEQFF. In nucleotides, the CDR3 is TGTGCCAGCTCCCCCCAGCCAAGCGGGAGTAGTAATGAGCAGTTCTTC.

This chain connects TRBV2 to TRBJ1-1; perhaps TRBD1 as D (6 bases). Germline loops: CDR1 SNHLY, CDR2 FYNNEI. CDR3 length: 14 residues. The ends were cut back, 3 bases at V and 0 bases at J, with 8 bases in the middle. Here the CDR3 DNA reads TGTGCCAGCAGTGAGGACAGACTGAACACTGAAGCTTTCTTT. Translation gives CASSEDRLNTEAFF. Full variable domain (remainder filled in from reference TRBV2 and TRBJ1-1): EPEVTQTPSHQVTQMGQEVILRCVPISNHLYFYWYRQILGQKVEFLVSFYNNEISEKSEIFDDQFSVERPDGSNFTLKIRSTKLEDSAMYFCASSEDRLNTEAFFGQGTRLTVV.

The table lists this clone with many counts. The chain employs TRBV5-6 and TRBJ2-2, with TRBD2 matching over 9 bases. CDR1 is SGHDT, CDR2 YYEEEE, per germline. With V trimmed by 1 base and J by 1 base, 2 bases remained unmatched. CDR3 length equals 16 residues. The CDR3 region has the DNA TGTGCCAGCAGCTTGCGAGCGGGGGGGAACACCGGGGAGCTGTTTTTT. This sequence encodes CASSLRAGGNTGELFF.

The CDR3 reads CSVAWEPTNTGELFF. In DNA, the CDR3 is TGCAGCGTTGCGTGGGAGCCCACGAACACCGGGGAGCTGTTTTTT. The rearrangement links TRBV29-1 to TRBJ2-2, with D perhaps TRBD2 (5 bases). CDR1 SQVTM and CDR2 ANQGSEA come from the germline V gene. The CDR3 totals 15 residues. Between the trimmed V and J ends, which lost 4 bases and 0 bases, there was a span of 12 bases.

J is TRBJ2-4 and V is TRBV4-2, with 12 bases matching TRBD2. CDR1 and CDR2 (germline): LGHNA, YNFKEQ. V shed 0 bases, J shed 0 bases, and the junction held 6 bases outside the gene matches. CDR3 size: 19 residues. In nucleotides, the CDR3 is TGTGCCAGCAGCCAAGATAGACTAGCGGGGGTCTTAGCCAAAAACATTCAGTACTTC. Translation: CASSQDRLAGVLAKNIQYF.

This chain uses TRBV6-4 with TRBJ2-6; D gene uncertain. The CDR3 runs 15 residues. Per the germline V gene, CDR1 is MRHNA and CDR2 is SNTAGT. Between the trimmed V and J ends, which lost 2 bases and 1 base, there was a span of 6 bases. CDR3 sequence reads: CASSDAGSGANVLTF. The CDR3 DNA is TGTGCCAGCAGTGACGCAGGTTCTGGGGCCAACGTCCTGACTTTC.

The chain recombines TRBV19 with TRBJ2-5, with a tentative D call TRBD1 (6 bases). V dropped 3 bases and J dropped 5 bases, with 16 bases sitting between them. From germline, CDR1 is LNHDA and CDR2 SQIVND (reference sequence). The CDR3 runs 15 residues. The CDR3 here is CASSMGQGRGETQYF. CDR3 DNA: TGTGCCAGTAGTATGGGTCAGGGAAGGGGGGAGACCCAGTACTTC. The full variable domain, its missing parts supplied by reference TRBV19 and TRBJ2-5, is DGGITQSPKYLFRKEGQNVTLSCEQNLNHDAMYWYRQDPGQGLRLIYYSQIVNDFQKGDIAEGYSVSREKKESFPLTVTSAQKNPTAFYLCASSMGQGRGETQYFGPGTRLLVL.

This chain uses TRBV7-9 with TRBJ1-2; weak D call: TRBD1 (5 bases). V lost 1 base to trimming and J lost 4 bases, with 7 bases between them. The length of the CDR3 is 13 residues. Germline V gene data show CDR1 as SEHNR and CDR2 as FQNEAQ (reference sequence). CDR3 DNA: TGTGCCAGCAGCTTAGAGACAGCCTATGGCTACACCTTC. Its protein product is CASSLETAYGYTF.

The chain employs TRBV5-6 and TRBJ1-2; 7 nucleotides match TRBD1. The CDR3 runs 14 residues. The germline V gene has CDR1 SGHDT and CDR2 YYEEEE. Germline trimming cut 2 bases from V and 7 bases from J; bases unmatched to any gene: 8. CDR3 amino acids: CASSFNRGDGGYTF. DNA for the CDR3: TGTGCCAGCAGCTTTAACAGGGGCGATGGTGGCTACACCTTC.

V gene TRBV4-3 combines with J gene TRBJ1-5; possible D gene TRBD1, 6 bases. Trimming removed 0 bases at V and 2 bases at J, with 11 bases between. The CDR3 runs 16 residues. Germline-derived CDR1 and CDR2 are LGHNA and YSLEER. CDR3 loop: CASSQETGYGNQPQHF. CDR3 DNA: TGCGCCAGCAGCCAAGAAACAGGGTATGGCAATCAGCCCCAGCATTTT.

CDR3 sequence (DNA): TGTGCCAGCAGCTTATGGTCCCCGTCAGGGAACACTGAAGCTTTCTTT. Amino acids: CASSLWSPSGNTEAFF. V and J are TRBV11-2 and TRBJ1-1; D remains unclear. The V gene lost 2 bases and the J gene lost 1 base, with 14 bases spanning the gap. The CDR3 runs 16 residues. Germline V gene sequence: CDR1 SGHAT, CDR2 FQNNGV.

The CDR3 DNA is TGTGCCAGCAGTTTATCTCGGGGGGTCAATGAGCAGTTCTTC. This gives the protein CASSLSRGVNEQFF. The chain recombines TRBV27 with TRBJ2-1; 7 bases match TRBD2. Germline CDR1 is MNHEY and CDR2 is SMNVEV (reference sequence). The V and J ends lost 0 bases and 6 bases, in that order; junction bases with no gene match: 2. There are 14 residues in the CDR3.

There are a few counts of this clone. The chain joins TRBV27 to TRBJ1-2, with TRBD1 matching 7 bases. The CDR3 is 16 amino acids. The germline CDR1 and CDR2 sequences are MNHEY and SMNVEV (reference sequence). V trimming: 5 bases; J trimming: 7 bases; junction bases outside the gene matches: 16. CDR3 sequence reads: CASSPRGGRGTSGYTF. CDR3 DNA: TGTGCCAGCAGTCCCCGAGGGGGCCGGGGGACGTCTGGCTACACCTTC.

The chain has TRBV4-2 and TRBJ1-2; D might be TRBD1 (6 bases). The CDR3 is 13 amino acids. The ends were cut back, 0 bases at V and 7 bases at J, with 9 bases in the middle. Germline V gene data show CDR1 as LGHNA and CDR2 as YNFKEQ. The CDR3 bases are TGTGCCAGCAGCCAAGAGGGGGCGCTTGGCTACACCTTC. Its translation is CASSQEGALGYTF.

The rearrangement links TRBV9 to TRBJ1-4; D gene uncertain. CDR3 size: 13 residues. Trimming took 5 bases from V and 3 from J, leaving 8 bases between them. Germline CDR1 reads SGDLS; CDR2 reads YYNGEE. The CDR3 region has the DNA TGTGCCAGCAGTTCGGAGCCTAATGAAAAACTGTTTTTT. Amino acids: CASSSEPNEKLFF.

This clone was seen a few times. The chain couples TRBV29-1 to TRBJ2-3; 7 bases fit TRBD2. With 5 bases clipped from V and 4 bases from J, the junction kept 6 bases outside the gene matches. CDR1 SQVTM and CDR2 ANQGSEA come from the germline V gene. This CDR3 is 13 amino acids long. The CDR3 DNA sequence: TGCAGCGTTCGTAGGACTAGGCCAGATACGCAGTATTTT. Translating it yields CSVRRTRPDTQYF.